This passage covers 22 T cell receptor beta chains from one sample sequenced in a study of tumor-infiltrating lymphocytes in primary liver carcinoma (dated by TCRdb to the late 2010s). The sequencer listed for this sample is Illumina HiSeq 2500. Using a constant-region primer and ProtoScript II reverse transcriptase, TCRbeta-specific cDNA was reverse-transcribed from about 460 ng total RNA. TCRbeta libraries were built with three nested multiplex PCR rounds, a slightly modified ARM-PCR procedure. Each of the first two PCR rounds ran for roughly 11 cycles and used multiplex TRBV1-TRBV30 forward primers together with a Cbeta reverse primer. TCRdb itself trimmed the public reads at Q25 with fastp, ran MiXCR and retained productive beta chains. Every entry covers one CDR3 protein and lists the most common genes and DNA from its rows. In this sample the table shows 300,000 to 350,000 distinct CDR3 sequences, about 61% of which occur a single time. Roughly 6.5% of the sample lies in the top ten.

RNA from unsorted whole blood was extracted with TRIzol reagent, and germline DNA was obtained with the DNeasy Blood & Tissue kit. Material: peripheral blood. These receptors originate from a man between 40 and 49 years old with primary liver carcinoma and hepatitis B virus infection.

This clonotype has just one count. An end of the junction differs from the germline gene, which may be a read error. The gene calls are TRBV11-2 and TRBJ2-7; either TRBD1 or TRBD2 may supply D (5 bases each). The CDR3 runs 14 residues. The germline V gene has CDR1 SGHAT and CDR2 FQNNGV. The CDR3 region is CVSSFRRTIYEQYF. Here the CDR3 DNA reads TGTGTCAGCAGCTTTAGGAGGACAATCTACGAGCAGTACTTC.

The sample holds a few counts of this clonotype. V is TRBV14 and J is TRBJ2-1, with 7 bases lining up with TRBD1. The CDR3 spans 16 residues. The V segment lost 2 bases and the J segment 9 bases; nucleotides outside the gene matches: 13. Germline values: CDR1 SGHDN, CDR2 FVKESK. Here the CDR3 DNA reads TGTGCCAGCAGCCAAAGGGACAATGCGCCAGGGGGTGAGCAGTTCTTC. It translates to CASSQRDNAPGGEQFF.

The chain is built from TRBV11-2 and TRBJ2-7; 8 nucleotides align to TRBD2. The CDR3 totals 15 residues. The junction had 9 bases not matched to a gene; V was cut back by 4 bases and J by 4 bases. Germline loops: CDR1 SGHAT, CDR2 FQNNGV. The CDR3 sequence: CASSSPGTRQYEQYF. CDR3 coding DNA: TGTGCCAGCAGCTCCCCCGGGACTAGACAATACGAGCAGTACTTC.

The table lists this clonotype with many counts. The rearrangement uses TRBV4-3 and TRBJ2-7; the D gene is possibly TRBD2 (5 bases). V lost 1 base, J lost 6 bases, and 10 bases lay in between. CDR3 length equals 13 residues. Per the germline V gene, CDR1 is LGHNA and CDR2 is YSLEER. The CDR3 region has the DNA TGCGCCAGCAGCCAAGTCGGCCGGGGCGAGCAGTACTTC. This encodes CASSQVGRGEQYF.

To note about this clonotype: The CDR3 end shows no conserved phenylalanine or tryptophan, and so a read error is likely. This chain uses TRBV11-2 with TRBJ2-7; 10 nucleotides line up with TRBD2. V shed 4 bases, J shed 1 base, and the junction held 4 bases outside the gene matches. The CDR3 is 15 amino acids. Per the germline V gene, CDR1 is SGHAT and CDR2 is FQNNGV. The CDR3 region has the DNA TGTGCCAGCAGCTCCTTAGCGGGAGGATCCTACGAGCAGTACTCC. Encoded protein: CASSSLAGGSYEQYS.

A remark on this clonotype: A read error may be the cause here, since a much bigger clone is one base away. The chain carries TRBV5-4 and TRBJ1-2; D remains ambiguous. CDR1 SGHNT and CDR2 YYREEE come from the germline V gene (reference sequence). Trimming stripped 6 bases from V and 8 bases from J, with 20 bases between. This CDR3 has 14 amino acids. CDR3: CASNQVDPSEGYTF. The CDR3, as DNA: TGTGCCAGCAACCAAGTAGACCCCTCAGAGGGCTACACCTTC.

This clonotype was found many times. The chain combines TRBV10-3 with TRBJ2-1; 7 bases agree with TRBD2. The CDR3 covers 14 residues. From germline, CDR1 is ENHRY and CDR2 SYGVKD. V shed 5 bases, J shed 8 bases, and the junction held 9 bases outside the gene matches. The CDR3 DNA reads TGTGCCATCAGTAGGGAGCAGGGAGGGCATGAGCAGTTCTTC. Translating it yields CAISREQGGHEQFF.

A word on this clonotype: Compared with germline, one end of the junction differs, possibly owing to a read error. This chain joins TRBV11-2 and TRBJ2-2, with D tentatively TRBD2 (6 bases). The CDR3 totals 14 residues. Germline V gene data show CDR1 as SGHAT and CDR2 as FQNNGV. CDR3 DNA: TGTGCCAGCAGCTTAGATCGATTGGCCGGGGGGCTGTTTTTT. Translation: CASSLDRLAGGLFF. Using reference TRBV11-2 and TRBJ2-2 for the parts outside the CDR3, the full variable domain is EAGVAQSPRYKIIEKRQSVAFWCNPISGHATLYWYQQILGQGPKLLIQFQNNGVVDDSQLPKDRFSAERLKGVDSTLKIQPAKLEDSAVYLCASSLDRLAGGLFFGEGSRLTVL.

This clonotype was detected a few times. The junction departs from germline at one end; a sequencing error may be responsible. The genes are TRBV10-2 and TRBJ2-7; D not resolved. This CDR3 is built from 13 residues. Germline V gene data show CDR1 as WSHSY and CDR2 as SAAADI. This CDR3 is CASSESVSYEQYF. DNA of the CDR3: TGCGCCAGCAGTGAAAGTGTCTCCTACGAGCAGTATTTC.

As to this clonotype: At one end, the junction sequence differs from germline, possibly due to a read error. V and J are TRBV5-1 and TRBJ1-5; D is perhaps TRBD1 (5 bases). CDR1 and CDR2 from the germline V gene are SGHRS and YFSETQ. The CDR3 is made up of 14 amino acids. The CDR3 region has the DNA TGCGCCAGGAGCTTGTCAGGGAACAATCAGCCCCAGCATTTT. Translating it yields CARSLSGNNQPQHF.

Worth noting for this clonotype: At one end, the junction sequence differs from germline, possibly due to a read error. The gene calls are TRBV6-1 and TRBJ2-7, with 13 bases identical to TRBD2. The CDR3 totals 15 residues. Germline V gene sequence: CDR1 MNHNS, CDR2 SASEGT. Here the CDR3 DNA reads TGTTCCAGCAGTGCCGGACTAGCGGGAGTATCCGAGCAGTACTTC. Amino acids: CSSSAGLAGVSEQYF.

With respect to this clonotype: Because the CDR3 is missing its conserved closing phenylalanine or tryptophan, this is likely a read error. The chain joins TRBV11-2 to TRBJ2-1; D might be TRBD1 (5 bases). Germline V gene data show CDR1 as SGHAT and CDR2 as FQNNGV. The CDR3 runs to 12 residues. In DNA form, the CDR3 reads TGTGCCAGTAGCTACAGGAGTGGTGAGCAGTTCTCC. Protein product: CASSYRSGEQFS.

Concerning this clonotype itself: Being one base from a much bigger clone, this may be a read error. The V gene is TRBV12-3 or TRBV12-4, the J gene TRBJ2-5; 11 nucleotides match TRBD2. This CDR3 has 17 amino acids. V gave up 3 bases and J gave up 4 bases; unmatched junction bases: 10. CDR3 nucleotide sequence: TGTGCCAGCAGTTTCCATGTGACTAGCGGGAACAGAGAGACCCAGTACTTC. It encodes CASSFHVTSGNRETQYF.

Comment on this clonotype: One base away lies a much larger clone, so this may be a sequencing read error. The chain is built from TRBV6-5 and TRBJ2-1; the D gene is possibly TRBD2 (6 bases). Germline lookup yields CDR1 MNHEY and CDR2 SVGAGI. CDR3 size: 15 residues. CDR3 in amino acids: CTSTVGTGSGSEQFF. DNA for the CDR3: TGTACCAGCACCGTTGGGACCGGCTCCGGGAGTGAGCAGTTCTTC.

The chain carries TRBV11-3 and TRBJ2-7, with D uncertain. The V gene lost 8 bases and the J gene lost 5 bases, with 4 bases spanning the gap. Germline V CDR1 and CDR2: SGHNT, YENEEA. The CDR3 is 9 residues long. The CDR3 coding sequence is TGTGCCAGCTTAAACGAGCAGTACTTC. Translated, it gives CASLNEQYF.

This clonotype was observed many times. V is TRBV4-3 and J is TRBJ2-1; D ambiguous. CDR3 size: 13 residues. V lost 1 base to trimming and J lost 8 bases, with 9 bases between them. The V gene's germline CDR1 is LGHNA and CDR2 YSLEER. CDR3 in DNA: TGCGCCAGCAGCCAAGGGAAGAGATATGAGCAGTTCTTC. Its protein is CASSQGKRYEQFF.

This clonotype was recorded a few times. A read error may produce the germline difference seen at one junction end. This rearrangement joins TRBV10-3 to TRBJ2-3; the D call may be TRBD1 or TRBD2 (5 bases each). Looked up from germline, CDR1 is ENHRY and CDR2 is SYGVKD. The length of the CDR3 is 15 residues. The CDR3 sequence: CAITGTRGSTGTQYF. The CDR3 DNA reads as TGTGCCATCACTGGGACCCGGGGTTCCACAGGTACGCAGTATTTT.

J is TRBJ2-7 and V is TRBV20-1, with TRBD2 identical over 7 bases. In germline, CDR1 is DFQATT, CDR2 SNEGSKA (reference sequence). The CDR3 runs 14 residues. J gave up 1 base and V 1 base, and 4 bases lay outside the gene matches. The CDR3 coding sequence is TGCAGTGCTAGAGTCTTGCGGGAGTCCTACGAGCAGTACTTC. Its protein product is CSARVLRESYEQYF.

Concerning this clonotype itself: One end of the junction varies from germline; a read error may be responsible. The genes are TRBV11-2 and TRBJ2-7; no definite D call. Per the germline V gene, CDR1 is SGHAT and CDR2 is FQNNGV. The CDR3 runs to 15 residues. In nucleotides, the CDR3 is TGTGTCAGCAACTTCTCGGAATCTAGGACCTACGAGCAGTACTTC. Its protein is CVSNFSESRTYEQYF.

V is TRBV6-5 and J is TRBJ2-5; tentative D call: TRBD2 (7 bases). In germline, CDR1 is MNHEY, CDR2 SVGAGI. CDR3 length: 15 residues. With 5 bases removed from V and 1 base from J, the gap between germline ends came to 14 bases. The CDR3 DNA reads TGTGCCAGCAGTCCGGGGGGCAGTTCCCAAGAGACCCAGTACTTC. Translated: CASSPGGSSQETQYF.

Remarks on this clonotype: This may stem from a read error, because a much larger clone lies one nucleotide away. CDR3 bases: TGCGCCAGCAGCCGAGAGGGAAGGGGACGGGAAAAACTGTTTTTT. Its protein product is CASSREGRGREKLFF. The J gene is TRBJ1-4, the V gene TRBV4-3; D perhaps matches TRBD1 (5 bases). The length of the CDR3 is 15 residues. The V and J ends lost 4 bases and 8 bases respectively, with 17 bases between them. Germline lookup yields CDR1 LGHNA and CDR2 YSLEER.

As concerns this clonotype: At one boundary the junction diverges from the germline segment, which might be a read error. The gene calls are TRBV4-3 and TRBJ1-2; D ambiguous. This CDR3 is built from 15 residues. The germline gives CDR1 LGHNA, CDR2 YSLEER. The DNA for the CDR3 is TGCGCCCGCAGCCAAGGAGTAGGGAGTAGCTATGGCTACGCCTTC. Translation: CARSQGVGSSYGYAF.